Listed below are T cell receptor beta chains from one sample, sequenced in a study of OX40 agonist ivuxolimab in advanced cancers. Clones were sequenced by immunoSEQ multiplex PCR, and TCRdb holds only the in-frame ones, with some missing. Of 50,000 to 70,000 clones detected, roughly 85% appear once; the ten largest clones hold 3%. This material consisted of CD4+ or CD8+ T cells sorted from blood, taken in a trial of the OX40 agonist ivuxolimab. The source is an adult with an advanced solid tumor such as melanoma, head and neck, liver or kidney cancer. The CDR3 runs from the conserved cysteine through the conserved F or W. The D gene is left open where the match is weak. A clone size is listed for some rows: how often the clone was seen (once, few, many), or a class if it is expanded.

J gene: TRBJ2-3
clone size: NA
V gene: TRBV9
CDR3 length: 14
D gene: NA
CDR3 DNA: TGTGCCAGCAGCGTAGCGGTCGTGGCAGATACGCAGTATTTT
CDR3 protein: CASSVAVVADTQYF

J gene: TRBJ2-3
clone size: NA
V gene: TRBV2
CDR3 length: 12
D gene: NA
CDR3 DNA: TGTGCCAGCACCGACCTTGCAGATACGCAGTATTTT
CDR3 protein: CASTDLADTQYF

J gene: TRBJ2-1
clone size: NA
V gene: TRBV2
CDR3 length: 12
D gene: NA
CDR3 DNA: TGTGCCAGCGGGACGGCATACAATGAGCAGTTCTTC
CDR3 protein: CASGTAYNEQFF

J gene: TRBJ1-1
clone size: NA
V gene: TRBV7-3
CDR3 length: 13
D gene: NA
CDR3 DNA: TGTGCCAGCAGCTTACAACCCAGGACTGAAGCTTTCTTT
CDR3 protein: CASSLQPRTEAFF

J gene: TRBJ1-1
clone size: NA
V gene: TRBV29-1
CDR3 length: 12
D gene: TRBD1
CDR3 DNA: TGCAGCGTTGCGACAGGGATGCCTGAAGCTTTCTTT
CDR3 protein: CSVATGMPEAFF

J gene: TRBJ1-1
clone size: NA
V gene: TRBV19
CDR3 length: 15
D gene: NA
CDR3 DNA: TGTGCCAGTAGTATAGGTCCAGGGAGGGTCGCTGAAGCTTTCTTT
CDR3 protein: CASSIGPGRVAEAFF

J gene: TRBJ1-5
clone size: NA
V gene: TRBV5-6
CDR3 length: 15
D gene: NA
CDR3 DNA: TGTGCCAGCAGCTTGGAGGCCGGGGGTAATCAGCCCCAGCATTTT
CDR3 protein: CASSLEAGGNQPQHF

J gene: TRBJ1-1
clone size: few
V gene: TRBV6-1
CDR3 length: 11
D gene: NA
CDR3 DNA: TGTGCCAGCACGGGGGTTGGTGAAGCTTTCTTT
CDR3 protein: CASTGVGEAFF

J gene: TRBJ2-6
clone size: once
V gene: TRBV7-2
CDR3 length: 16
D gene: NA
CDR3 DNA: TGTGCCAGCAGCTTAGGGTGGCAGACTGGGGCCAACGTCCTGACTTTC
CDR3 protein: CASSLGWQTGANVLTF

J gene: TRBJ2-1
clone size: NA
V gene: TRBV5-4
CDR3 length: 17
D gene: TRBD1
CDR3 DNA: TGTGCCAGCAGCTTTGGTTTACAGGGGGCCACCTACAATGAGCAGTTCTTC
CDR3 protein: CASSFGLQGATYNEQFF